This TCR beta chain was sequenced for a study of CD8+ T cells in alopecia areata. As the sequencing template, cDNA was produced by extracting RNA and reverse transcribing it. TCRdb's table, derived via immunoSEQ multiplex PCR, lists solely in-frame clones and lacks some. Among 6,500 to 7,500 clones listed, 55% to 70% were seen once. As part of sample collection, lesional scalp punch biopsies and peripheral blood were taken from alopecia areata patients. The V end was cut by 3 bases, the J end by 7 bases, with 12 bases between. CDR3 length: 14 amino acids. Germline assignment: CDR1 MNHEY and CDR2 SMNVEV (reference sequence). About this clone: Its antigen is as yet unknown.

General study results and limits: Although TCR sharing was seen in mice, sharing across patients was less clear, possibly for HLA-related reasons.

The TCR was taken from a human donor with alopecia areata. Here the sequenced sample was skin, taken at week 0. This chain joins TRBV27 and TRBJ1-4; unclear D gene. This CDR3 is CASSFSYSGEKLFF. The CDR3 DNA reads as TGTGCCAGCAGTTTTTCATATAGTGGTGAAAAACTGTTTTTT. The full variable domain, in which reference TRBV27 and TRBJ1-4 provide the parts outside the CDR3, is EAQVTQNPRYLITVTGKKLTVTCSQNMNHEYMSWYRQDPGLGLRQIYYSMNVEVTDKGDVPEGYKVSRKEKRNFPLILESPSPNQTSLYFCASSFSYSGEKLFFGSGTQLSVL.